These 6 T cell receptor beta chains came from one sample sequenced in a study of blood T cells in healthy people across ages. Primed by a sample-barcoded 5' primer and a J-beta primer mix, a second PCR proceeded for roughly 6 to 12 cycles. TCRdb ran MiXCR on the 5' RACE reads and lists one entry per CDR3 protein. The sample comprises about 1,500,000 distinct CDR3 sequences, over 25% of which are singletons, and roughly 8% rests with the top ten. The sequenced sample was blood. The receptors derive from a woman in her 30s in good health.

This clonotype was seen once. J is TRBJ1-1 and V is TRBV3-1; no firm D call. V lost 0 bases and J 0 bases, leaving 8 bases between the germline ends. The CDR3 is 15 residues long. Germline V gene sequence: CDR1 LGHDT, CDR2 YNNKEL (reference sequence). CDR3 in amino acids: CASSQDSAMNTEAFF. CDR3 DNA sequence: TGTGCCAGCAGCCAAGATTCGGCAATGAACACTGAAGCTTTCTTT.

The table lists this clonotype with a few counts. The CDR3 sequence is CASRLTSGRGADTQYF. CDR3 nucleotide sequence: TGTGCCAGCAGGTTAACCTCGGGAAGAGGAGCAGATACGCAGTATTTT. The rearrangement links TRBV6-6 to TRBJ2-3; possibly TRBD2 for D (5 bases). This CDR3 has 16 residues. Germline assignment: CDR1 MNHNY and CDR2 SVGAGI (reference sequence). Trimming shortened V by 6 bases and J by 4 bases, and 20 bases separated the two germline ends.

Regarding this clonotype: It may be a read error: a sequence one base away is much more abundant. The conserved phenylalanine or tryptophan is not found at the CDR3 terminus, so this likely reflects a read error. In DNA form, the CDR3 reads TGTGCCAGCAGCTTACTAGCGGGGGTCTACAATGAGCAGTTCTGC. Amino acids: CASSLLAGVYNEQFC. V and J are TRBV7-2 and TRBJ2-1; 10 bases align to TRBD2. The germline gives CDR1 SGHTA, CDR2 FQGNSA. V shed 2 bases and J 3 bases; nucleotides not matched to a gene: 1. The CDR3 consists of 15 residues.

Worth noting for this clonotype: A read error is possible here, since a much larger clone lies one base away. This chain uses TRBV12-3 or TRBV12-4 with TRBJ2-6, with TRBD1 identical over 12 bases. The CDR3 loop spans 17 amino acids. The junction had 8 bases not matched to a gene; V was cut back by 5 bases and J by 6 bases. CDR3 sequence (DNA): TGTGCCAGCAGTCCCCGGGACAGGGGGCCAGTGGCCAACGTCCTGACTTTC. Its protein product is CASSPRDRGPVANVLTF.

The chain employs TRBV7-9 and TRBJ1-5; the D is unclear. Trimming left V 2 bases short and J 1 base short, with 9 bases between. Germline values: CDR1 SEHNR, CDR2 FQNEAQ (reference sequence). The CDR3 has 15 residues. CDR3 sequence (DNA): TGTGCCAGCAGCTTATTCCTAGGGAGCAATCAGCCCCAGCATTTT. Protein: CASSLFLGSNQPQHF.

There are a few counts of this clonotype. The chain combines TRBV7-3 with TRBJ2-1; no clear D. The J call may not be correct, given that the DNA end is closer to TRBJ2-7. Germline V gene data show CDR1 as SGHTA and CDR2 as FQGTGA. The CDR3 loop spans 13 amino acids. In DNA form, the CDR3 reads TGTGCCAGCAGCTTTGGTCAGTCGGGTGAGCAGTACTTC. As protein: CASSFGQSGEQYF.